These 11 T cell receptor beta chains were all obtained from the same sample, sequenced in a study of T cells in Graves' hyperthyroidism and ophthalmopathy. RNA transcripts gave rise to amplified TCR beta CDR3 regions. First-round RT-PCR with HTBI primers amplified the TCR CDR3 region. TCRdb independently ran MiXCR on the multiplex PCR reads; one entry per CDR3 protein. The sample includes about 320,000 distinct CDR3 sequences, roughly 15% of them seen just once. The source material was blood. The origin of the receptors is a man between 25 and 39 years old with Graves' hyperthyroidism.

There are many counts of this clonotype. This chain links TRBV11-2 with TRBJ2-2; unclear D gene. Germline V CDR1 and CDR2: SGHAT, FQNNGV. Deletions cut 3 bases from V and 2 bases from J, with 4 bases between. The CDR3 totals 13 residues. CDR3 sequence (DNA): TGTGCCAGCAGCTTTTCTAACACCGGGGAGCTGTTTTTT. This encodes CASSFSNTGELFF.

This clonotype has only a few counts. V is TRBV7-9 and J is TRBJ1-1, with a weak D call TRBD1 (5 bases). The CDR3 consists of 14 residues. Trimming cost V 2 bases and J 8 bases, with 15 bases left between them. Germline V CDR1 and CDR2: SEHNR, FQNEAQ (reference sequence). The CDR3 bases are TGTGCCAGCAGCTTATGGGACCCACCGGGGGAAGCTTTCTTT. Its translation is CASSLWDPPGEAFF.

This clonotype has at least ten counts. The chain carries TRBV20-1 and TRBJ2-3; TRBD1 aligns across 8 bases. Germline CDR1 DFQATT, CDR2 SNEGSKA (reference sequence). V was clipped by 0 bases and J by 1 base; unmatched bases: 0. The CDR3 is made up of 14 amino acids. Here the CDR3 DNA reads TGCAGTGCTAGAGAGGACAGGGGCACAGATACGCAGTATTTT. Protein sequence: CSAREDRGTDTQYF.

The table lists this clonotype with many counts. V gene TRBV20-1 combines with J gene TRBJ2-1; 13 nucleotides match TRBD2. The germline gives CDR1 DFQATT, CDR2 SNEGSKA (reference sequence). The CDR3 contains 16 residues. V lost 3 bases to trimming and J lost 6 bases; unmatched junction nucleotides: 8. The DNA for the CDR3 is TGCAGTGCTAGCACTAGCGGGAGGGCCCCGGGCAATGAGCAGTTCTTC. This translates into CSASTSGRAPGNEQFF.

This clonotype was seen a few times. V gene TRBV5-1 combines with J gene TRBJ2-7; D may be TRBD2 (5 bases). This CDR3 region has 14 residues. CDR1 is SGHRS and CDR2 is YFSETQ in the germline V gene. With 3 bases removed from V and 5 bases from J, the gap between germline ends came to 15 bases. The CDR3 coding sequence is TGCGCCAGCAGCTGGAAGGACCGGCGGGACGAGCAGTACTTC. Translating it yields CASSWKDRRDEQYF.

The rearrangement links TRBV19 to TRBJ1-5; 7 bases match TRBD1. Germline V gives CDR1 LNHDA, CDR2 SQIVND (reference sequence). V dropped 11 bases and J dropped 2; count of bases not matched to a gene: 6. This CDR3 is built from 13 residues. Written as DNA, the CDR3 is TGTGCCGGCCAGGGGGAAGGCAATCAGCCCCAGCATTTT. Its translation: CAGQGEGNQPQHF.

This clonotype was counted at least ten times. The chain has TRBV27 and TRBJ2-3; unclear D gene. V was shortened by 2 bases and J by 7 bases, with 10 bases between the two germline ends. Per germline, CDR1 MNHEY and CDR2 SMNVEV (reference sequence). The CDR3 length is 13 residues. The CDR3 sequence: CASSLGGSNTQYF. CDR3 DNA sequence: TGTGCCAGCAGTTTAGGCGGTTCAAATACGCAGTATTTT.

The V gene is TRBV6-1, the J gene TRBJ2-3; D is uncertain. Trimming took off 2 bases at V and 6 bases at J, with 9 bases between the two ends. The germline CDR1 and CDR2 sequences are MNHNS and SASEGT. The CDR3 is made up of 13 amino acids. The CDR3 loop reads CASSELGWDTQYF. CDR3 in DNA: TGTGCCAGCAGTGAATTGGGGTGGGATACGCAGTATTTT.

In this sample, this clonotype turned up a few times. The chain is built from TRBV2 and TRBJ2-3; 8 bases match TRBD2. The CDR3 is 15 residues long. V dropped 3 bases and J dropped 4; count of bases not matched to a gene: 6. Per germline, CDR1 SNHLY and CDR2 FYNNEI. The CDR3 region is CASSDRAGAPDTQYF. The CDR3 nucleotides are TGTGCCAGCAGTGATCGAGCGGGAGCTCCAGATACGCAGTATTTT.

Points on this clonotype: A read error may be the cause here, since a much bigger clone is one base away. CDR3 sequence reads: CATSDLGGASTGELFF. Written as DNA, the CDR3 is TGTGCCACCAGTGATTTGGGGGGGGCGAGCACCGGGGAGCTGTTTTTT. The chain uses TRBV24-1 and TRBJ2-2; maybe TRBD2 (7 bases). Trimming shortened V by 0 bases and J by 4 bases, and 11 bases separated the two germline ends. This CDR3 has 16 amino acids. The germline gives CDR1 KGHDR, CDR2 SFDVKD.

This clonotype appeared a few times. J is TRBJ1-1 and V is TRBV6-1; no firm D call. V dropped 0 bases and J dropped 3 bases, with 11 bases sitting between them. Looked up from germline, CDR1 is MNHNS and CDR2 is SASEGT. The CDR3 covers 15 residues. The DNA for the CDR3 is TGTGCCAGCAGTGAAGCCCGACCGTGGGACACTGAAGCTTTCTTT. Amino acid sequence: CASSEARPWDTEAFF.